This paragraph covers one T cell receptor (beta chain) sequence. Its antigen is unknown. No base qualities exist here, and no much larger clone lies one base off it. CDR1 SNHLY and CDR2 FYNNEI were looked up in the germline V gene. The CDR3 spans 13 residues, from the cysteine through the phenylalanine. Just CDR3 DNA is preserved here, 39 bases in frame from base 1. V is pared back by 1 base and J by 6 bases, with 9 bases lying between the germline termini. The CDR3 regions of human TCRbeta chains were analyzed by immunosequencing. The authors' analysis ran thus. Repertoire TCRs were checked for matches against a reference library of SARS-CoV-2-specific TCRs that had been generated using the MIRA antigen-specificity platform. Breadth was defined as the fraction of unique TCRs that were SARS-CoV-2-associated, and depth was defined as the fraction of total T cells that were SARS-CoV-2-associated. Each spike-specific TCR was assigned to its reactive spike region and to a CD4 or CD8 class using the MIRA data. Log10-transformed breadth and depth values were compared by one-way ANOVA with Sidak's multiple comparisons tests. As stored in TCRdb, this immuneACCESS dataset retains in-frame rearrangements with V and J assigned. A fraction of the clones does not appear; measured against another copy, unresolved V genes explain less than half of the discrepancy, and the remainder lacks a known reason. V and J calls and clone size come straight from that table; D and trimming were deduced from the DNA. The sample profile shows 95,000 to 130,000 clones; about 90% of them were found once. Approximately 7.5% of the sample is held by the ten biggest clonotypes.

These data originate in a study of T cell responses to AZD1222 COVID-19 vaccine (dated by TCRdb to about 2021). Regarding the complete study: Because spike-specific TCR depth and breadth did not differ between the two schedules, AZD1222 recipients who got a second dose at roughly 4 weeks were pooled with those who got a second dose at roughly 12 weeks. Trial participants were enrolled by age into subgroups of 18-55, 56-69 and 70-plus years, and around 140, 26 and 57 TCR-sequenced participants, respectively, were included in these subgroups. TCR sequencing was performed for roughly 240 trial participants, of whom around 200 were given two doses of AZD1222 and around 25 were given two doses of MenACWY control vaccine. Results and caveats for the whole study, not just this receptor: Nearly half of unique spike-specific TCRs reportedly recognized epitopes outside regions mutated in the B.1.351 and B.1.1.7 variants. A significant rise in spike-specific TCR breadth and depth was observed after two AZD1222 doses relative to day 0 and relative to MenACWY recipients. Conclusions about previously exposed vaccinees are limited, since just five to seven AZD1222 recipients were seropositive for SARS-CoV-2 at baseline. Because no samples from the day 14 peak response were available, repertoires could be characterized only after the peak T cell response. The 56-69-year group was small, and its depth increase did not reach significance, likely because of low power. Vaccine-associated CD4 TCRs spanned the whole spike protein, with dominant responses in regions 160-218 and 743-854. Participants were mostly white British, with more females than males. The authors suggested clonal diversity may have been underestimated.

Per the publication, the time point label means: baseline before first vaccination. Vaccinee samples were obtained from the UK trials COV001 and COV002, which included a single-blind randomized controlled phase 2/3 trial of AZD1222 (ChAdOx1 nCoV-19) in healthy adults. Trial participant PBMC samples were collected at day 0 and day 28 after the second dose for TCRbeta chain sequencing. The clonotype was recovered from an adult in good health. The rearrangement joined TRBV2 to TRBJ1-2; TRBD1 is possibly the D segment (5 matching bases). Sample: peripheral blood, taken on day 0 of AZD1222 vaccination. The CDR3 protein sequence reads: CASSEGQGNGYTF. The sequence in DNA is TGTGCCAGCAGTGAAGGTCAGGGAAATGGCTACACCTTC.